This TCR beta chain was sequenced for a study of regulatory T cells in long-lasting Graves disease. General study results and limits: Persistent patients shared more public clonotypes (approximately 2,900) than new patients (966). Thyroid tissue was not sampled; only peripheral blood was. There were preferences for TRBV28, TRBJ1-2 and TRBJ2-5 in persistent disease. Persistent Graves' cases showed lower TCR diversity than newly diagnosed cases.

The authors built TCR beta libraries using iRepertoire HTBI primers and Arm-PCR of CDR3 regions. TCRdb reprocessed the multiplex PCR reads via MiXCR and lists one record per CDR3 protein. The top ten clones hold approximately 20% of a sample with approximately 230,000 distinct CDR3 sequences, about 18% of them seen once. The CDR3 loop spans 14 amino acids. V was pared by 6 bases and J by 7 bases, with 15 bases between. The germline V gene encodes CDR1 SNHLY and CDR2 FYNNEI. A remark on this clonotype: What it binds is unknown.

Time point specified: newly diagnosed GD, antithyroid drugs for less than 3 months. Isolated PBMC RNA provided the starting material for the TCR library. The sequence derives from a female donor with Graves disease. The J gene is TRBJ2-2, the V gene TRBV2; D might be TRBD1 or TRBD2, each matching 7 bases. Here the sequenced sample was peripheral blood mononuclear cells (PBMCs), taken at new diagnosis, from a patient treated with antithyroid drugs. This CDR3 is CASSGGTVSGELFF. DNA of the CDR3: TGTGCCAGCAGCGGGGGGACAGTAAGCGGGGAGCTGTTTTTT.